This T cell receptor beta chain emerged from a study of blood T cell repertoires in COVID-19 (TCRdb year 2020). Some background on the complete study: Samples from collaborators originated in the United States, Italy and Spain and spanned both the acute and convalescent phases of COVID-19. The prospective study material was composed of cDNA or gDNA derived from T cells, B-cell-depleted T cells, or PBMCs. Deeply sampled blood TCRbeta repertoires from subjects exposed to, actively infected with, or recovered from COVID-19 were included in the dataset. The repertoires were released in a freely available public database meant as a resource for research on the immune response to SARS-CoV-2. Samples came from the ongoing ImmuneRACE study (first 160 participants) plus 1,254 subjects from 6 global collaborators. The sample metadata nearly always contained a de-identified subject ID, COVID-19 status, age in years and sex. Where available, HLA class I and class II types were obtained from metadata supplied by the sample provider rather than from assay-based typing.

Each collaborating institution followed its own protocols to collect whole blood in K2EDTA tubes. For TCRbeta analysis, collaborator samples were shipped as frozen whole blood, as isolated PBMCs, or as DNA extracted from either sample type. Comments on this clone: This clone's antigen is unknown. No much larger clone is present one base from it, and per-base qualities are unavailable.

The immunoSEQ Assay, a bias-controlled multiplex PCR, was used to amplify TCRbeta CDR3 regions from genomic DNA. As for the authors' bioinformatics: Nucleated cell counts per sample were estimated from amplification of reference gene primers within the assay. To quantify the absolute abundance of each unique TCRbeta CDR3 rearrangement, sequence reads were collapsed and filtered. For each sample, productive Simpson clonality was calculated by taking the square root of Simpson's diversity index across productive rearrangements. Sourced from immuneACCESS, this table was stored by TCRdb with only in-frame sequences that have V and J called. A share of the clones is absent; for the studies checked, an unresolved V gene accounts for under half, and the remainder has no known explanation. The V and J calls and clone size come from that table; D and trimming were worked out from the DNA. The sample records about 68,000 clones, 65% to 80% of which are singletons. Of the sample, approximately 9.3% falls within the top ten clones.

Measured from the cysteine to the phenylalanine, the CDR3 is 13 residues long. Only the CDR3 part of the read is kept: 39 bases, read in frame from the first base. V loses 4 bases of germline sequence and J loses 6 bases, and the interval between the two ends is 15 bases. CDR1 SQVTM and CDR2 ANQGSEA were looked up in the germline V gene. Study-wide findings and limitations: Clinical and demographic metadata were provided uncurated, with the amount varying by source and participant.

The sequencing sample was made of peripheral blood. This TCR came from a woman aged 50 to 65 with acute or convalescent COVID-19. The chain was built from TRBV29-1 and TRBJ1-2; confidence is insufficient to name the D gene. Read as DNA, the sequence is TGCAGCGTTGGAGGAGTAGGTCGGGATGGCTACACCTTC. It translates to CSVGGVGRDGYTF.